The present T cell receptor beta chain was sequenced within a study of CD8+CD57+ T cells in acquired aplastic anemia. In the study overall: Across the sorted CD4+ and CD8+ cells, DNA amounts averaged around 3.2 ug.

The study, taken as a whole, reports: Common to patients and controls were twenty-nine CD8+ CDR3 sequences.

This clonotype has ten or more counts. The antigen remains unidentified. Those patients picked for sequencing had displayed CD8+CD57+ cell expansion on flow cytometry. The template for TCR beta VDJ and CDR3 sequence profiling was genomic DNA. TCRdb reanalysed the reads using MiXCR and keeps one entry per CDR3 protein. The table lists about 260,000 distinct CDR3 sequences, roughly 82% of them singletons. The CDR3 has 13 amino acids. Germline V gene sequence: CDR1 ENHRY, CDR2 SYGVKD. Trimming removed 2 bases at V and 8 bases at J, with 12 bases between. This sequence joins TRBV10-3 and TRBJ2-5; D could derive from TRBD1 or TRBD2 (5 bases each). Material for sequencing was sorted CD4+, CD8+, or CD8+CD57+ T cells (not recorded which) from PBMCs. The clonotype originates from a human donor with aplastic anemia. The CDR3, as DNA: TGTGCCATCAGTGAGGTGACAGCGGACACCCAGTACTTC. Translated, it gives CAISEVTADTQYF.